This T cell receptor beta chain was profiled in a study of circulating CD8 cells and anti-PD-1 response in melanoma. Trimming cost V 9 bases and J 7 bases; bases outside gene matches: 9. The germline CDR1 and CDR2 sequences are ENHRY and SYGVKD. The CDR3 length is 12 residues. Live CD3+CD8+TCRalphabeta+ cells were sorted into four subsets by PD-1 and/or TIGIT. This clonotype rates as large. Each library started from about 15 ng of total RNA using the QIAseq Immune Repertoire TCR panel. MiXCR, run by TCRdb on the reads, gives a single entry per CDR3 protein. The profile shows hundreds of distinct CDR3 sequences, less than 15% of them singletons.

This sequence originates from a human donor with melanoma. V and J are TRBV10-3 and TRBJ2-7; TRBD1 agrees at 7 bases. The sequencing here drew on CD8+ T cells from PBMCs, taken at baseline or after one month of anti-PD-1 therapy (not recorded which). CDR3 region: CAMGQSFWEQYF. CDR3 bases: TGTGCCATGGGACAGTCTTTCTGGGAGCAGTACTTC.